The next 7 T cell receptor beta chains were all read from a single sample in a study of control samples from healthy donors and cancer patients. Repertoires were generated with immunoSEQ multiplex PCR, while TCRdb's copy carries only in-frame clones and drops some. Altogether about 98,000 clones are present, roughly four fifths being singletons, with the ten largest covering roughly 2%. The source material was blood. The source is a man in his sixties in good health.

The V and J genes are TRBV4-1 and TRBJ2-7; D is possibly TRBD1 or TRBD2 (5 bases each). This CDR3 spans 16 amino acids. Germline-derived CDR1 and CDR2 are MGHRA and YSYEKL. The V end lost 1 base, the J end lost 7 bases, and 20 bases lay between the germline ends. This CDR3 reads CASSQVGAPTGLEQYF. Written as DNA, the CDR3 is TGCGCCAGCAGCCAAGTCGGGGCTCCTACCGGCCTAGAGCAGTACTTC.

The rearrangement links TRBV10-1 to TRBJ2-5; 7 bases fit TRBD1. The CDR3 loop spans 16 amino acids. Unmatched junction bases numbered 11, after V lost 3 bases and J lost 4 bases. CDR1 and CDR2 (germline): WNHNN, SYGVQD (reference sequence). The CDR3 reads CASSDPSQGIPETQYF. The CDR3 DNA reads TGCGCCAGCAGTGACCCTTCACAGGGGATCCCAGAGACCCAGTACTTC.

This clone was observed once. J is TRBJ2-1 and V is TRBV5-6, with TRBD1 as a possible D gene (5 bases). V lost 1 base and J 5 bases, leaving 16 bases between the germline ends. CDR3 length equals 16 residues. Germline loops: CDR1 SGHDT, CDR2 YYEEEE. CDR3 nucleotide sequence: TGTGCCAGCAGCTTGAGGCAGTTGGGGCAGAACAATGAGCAGTTCTTC. Protein product: CASSLRQLGQNNEQFF.

The rearrangement uses TRBV7-9 and TRBJ1-2; 7 positions match TRBD1. Losses at the gene ends were 7 bases for V and 8 bases for J; bases not matched to a gene: 16. The CDR3 has 15 amino acids. Germline V CDR1 and CDR2: SEHNR, FQNEAQ (reference sequence). CDR3: CASTKLGGGGNGYTF. CDR3 bases: TGTGCCAGCACCAAACTCGGAGGGGGCGGTAACGGCTACACCTTC.

The V gene is TRBV5-1, the J gene TRBJ1-2; tentatively, D is TRBD1 (6 bases). This CDR3 contains 15 residues. V lost 2 bases to trimming and J lost 0 bases, with 11 bases between them. The germline V gene has CDR1 SGHRS and CDR2 YFSETQ. CDR3 loop: CASSLSRGANYGYTF. The CDR3 nucleotides are TGCGCCAGCAGCTTAAGCAGGGGAGCTAACTATGGCTACACCTTC. Drawing the rest from reference TRBV5-1 and TRBJ1-2, the complete variable domain is KAGVTQTPRYLIKTRGQQVTLSCSPISGHRSVSWYQQTPGQGLQFLFEYFSETQRNKGNFPGRFSGRQFSNSRSEMNVSTLELGDSALYLCASSLSRGANYGYTFGSGTRLTVV.

V gene TRBV6-5 combines with J gene TRBJ2-3; 9 nucleotides agree with TRBD2. V lost 6 bases to trimming and J lost 7 bases; unmatched junction nucleotides: 2. Germline CDR1 MNHEY, CDR2 SVGAGI. The CDR3 runs 12 residues. The CDR3 DNA reads as TGTGCCAGCAGCGGACTAGCGTATACGCAGTATTTT. Its protein is CASSGLAYTQYF.

There are a few counts of this clone. The chain is built from TRBV5-1 and TRBJ2-3; D is unresolved. The CDR3 length is 16 residues. V was shortened by 3 bases and J by 1 base, with 15 bases between the two germline ends. CDR1 and CDR2 from the germline V gene are SGHRS and YFSETQ. DNA for the CDR3: TGCGCCAGCAGCTCCCCCGGATCCTCGGGCACAGATACGCAGTATTTT. It specifies CASSSPGSSGTDTQYF.